This passage covers 25 T cell receptor beta chains from one sample sequenced in a study of blood T cell repertoires in COVID-19. The table came from immunoSEQ multiplex PCR; TCRdb's copy has only in-frame clones and leaves some out. This sample has roughly 320,000 clones, with 75% to 85% found just once. The specimen sequenced was peripheral blood. The receptors come from a human donor in a cohort sampled during active COVID-19.

The chain uses TRBV7-9 and TRBJ1-2; D may be TRBD1 (5 bases). This CDR3 region has 14 residues. Between the trimmed V and J ends, which lost 0 bases and 7 bases, there was a span of 12 bases. CDR1 and CDR2 (germline): SEHNR, FQNEAQ (reference sequence). The DNA of the CDR3 is TGTGCCAGCAGCTTAGCAGGAGTCGGGGGTGGCTACACCTTC. This codes for CASSLAGVGGGYTF.

V gene TRBV6-4 combines with J gene TRBJ2-3; TRBD2 matches at 8 bases. The CDR3 is 15 amino acids. Germline assignment: CDR1 MRHNA and CDR2 SNTAGT. V gave up 3 bases and J gave up 1 base; unmatched junction bases: 3. CDR3 DNA sequence: TGTGCCAGCAGTGAGAGTAGCGGGGGCACAGATACGCAGTATTTT. This encodes CASSESSGGTDTQYF.

This clone showed up just once. The chain links TRBV5-1 to TRBJ1-1; 7 bases fit TRBD1. The CDR3 is 17 amino acids. CDR1 is SGHRS, CDR2 YFSETQ, per germline. V lost 2 bases and J lost 6; bases outside the gene matches: 16. CDR3: CASSLVSTGGGLAEAFF. In DNA form, the CDR3 reads TGCGCCAGCAGCTTAGTTTCCACCGGAGGGGGCTTGGCTGAAGCTTTCTTT.

This chain links TRBV3-1 (or the pseudogene TRBV3-2) with TRBJ1-2; 10 bases are a match to TRBD1. The CDR3 sequence is 16 residues long. CDR1 and CDR2 (germline): LGHDT, YNNKEL (reference sequence). V lost 4 bases to trimming and J lost 2 bases; unmatched junction nucleotides: 7. The CDR3 protein is CASSRNPGQGNYGYTF. The CDR3 DNA reads TGTGCCAGCAGCCGGAACCCGGGACAGGGGAACTATGGCTACACCTTC.

The chain links TRBV19 to TRBJ2-3; D is undetermined. Between the trimmed V and J ends, which lost 3 bases and 7 bases, there was a span of 5 bases. Per germline, CDR1 LNHDA and CDR2 SQIVND (reference sequence). This CDR3 region has 11 residues. DNA for the CDR3: TGTGCCAGTAGTATTTTAAATACGCAGTATTTT. Its translation: CASSILNTQYF.

The rearrangement uses TRBV5-6 and TRBJ1-2; D gene ambiguous. Trimming took off 1 base at V and 6 bases at J, with 13 bases between the two ends. The CDR3 is 14 amino acids. Germline CDR1 reads SGHDT; CDR2 reads YYEEEE. CDR3 region: CASSLNSAADGYTF. In DNA, the CDR3 is TGTGCCAGCAGCTTGAATTCTGCGGCCGATGGCTACACCTTC. The whole variable domain, remainder taken from reference TRBV5-6 and TRBJ1-2, is DAGVTQSPTHLIKTRGQQVTLRCSPKSGHDTVSWYQQALGQGPQFIFQYYEEEERQRGNFPDRFSGHQFPNYSSELNVNALLLGDSALYLCASSLNSAADGYTFGSGTRLTVV.

The V gene is TRBV4-1, the J gene TRBJ2-3, with a weak D call TRBD2 (7 bases). V was clipped by 1 base and J by 0 bases, with 14 bases between them. This CDR3 contains 17 residues. The germline V gene has CDR1 MGHRA and CDR2 YSYEKL. The CDR3 sequence: CASSQVWAGASTDTQYF. DNA of the CDR3: TGCGCCAGCAGCCAAGTTTGGGCGGGGGCTAGCACAGATACGCAGTATTTT.

The chain joins TRBV18 to TRBJ1-2; D ambiguous. This CDR3 contains 12 residues. The V gene lost 5 bases and the J gene lost 7 bases, with 11 bases spanning the gap. From germline, CDR1 is KGHSH and CDR2 LQKENI. The CDR3 sequence: CASSSGGFGYTF. Written as DNA, the CDR3 is TGTGCCAGCTCATCAGGAGGGTTTGGCTACACCTTC.

This clone showed up just once. The chain employs TRBV11-2 and TRBJ2-7, with D possibly being TRBD2 (5 bases). The V end lost 2 bases, the J end lost 7 bases, and 27 bases lay between the germline ends. The germline V gene has CDR1 SGHAT and CDR2 FQNNGV. The CDR3 totals 18 residues. This CDR3 is CASSLMGHIGLPQDEQYF. Written as DNA, the CDR3 is TGTGCCAGCAGCTTAATGGGCCATATCGGACTCCCCCAGGATGAGCAGTACTTC.

As DNA, the CDR3 is TGTGCCAGCAGTCCCGGACAGGTGGTGTTCTTC. Residues: CASSPGQVVFF. The chain carries TRBV27 and TRBJ2-1; 7 nucleotides align to TRBD1. Trimming took 5 bases from V and 15 from J; bases not matched to a gene: 7. The length of the CDR3 is 11 residues. The V gene's germline CDR1 is MNHEY and CDR2 SMNVEV (reference sequence).

Here the CDR3 reads CASSLATGEFYGYTF. The CDR3 region has the DNA TGTGCCAGCAGCTTAGCAACAGGGGAATTCTATGGCTACACCTTC. The J gene is TRBJ1-2, the V gene TRBV7-9, with 7 nucleotides matching TRBD1. Germline V gene sequence: CDR1 SEHNR, CDR2 FQNEAQ (reference sequence). This CDR3 is built from 15 residues. With 0 bases clipped from V and 4 bases from J, the junction kept 5 bases outside the gene matches.

V and J are TRBV29-1 and TRBJ2-2; 7 nucleotides match TRBD1. Germline values: CDR1 SQVTM, CDR2 ANQGSEA. The CDR3 contains 14 residues. Trimming at V came to 2 bases and at J to 7 bases, leaving 7 bases not matched to a gene. The CDR3, as DNA: TGCAGCGTTGAACCGACAGGGAGCGTCGGGGAGCTGTTTTTT. This translates into CSVEPTGSVGELFF.

V is TRBV11-2 and J is TRBJ2-7, with 7 bases lining up with TRBD1. Per germline, CDR1 SGHAT and CDR2 FQNNGV. V lost 5 bases and J lost 2; bases outside the gene matches: 18. CDR3 size: 18 residues. Here the CDR3 reads CASSPIQTGHKKAYEQYF. CDR3 coding DNA: TGTGCCAGCAGCCCCATACAGACAGGGCACAAAAAAGCCTACGAGCAGTACTTC.

This chain connects TRBV6-5 to TRBJ2-1, with no clear D. V dropped 4 bases and J dropped 4 bases, with 8 bases sitting between them. Germline V gene sequence: CDR1 MNHEY, CDR2 SVGAGI. CDR3 length: 13 residues. The CDR3 DNA is TGTGCCAGCAGTTTTTACCTATACAATGAGCAGTTCTTC. Amino acids: CASSFYLYNEQFF.

The chain has TRBV12-3 or TRBV12-4 and TRBJ1-1, with 7 bases aligning to TRBD1. CDR3 length: 13 residues. The J segment lost 5 bases and the V segment lost 8 bases, leaving 8 bases of the junction unmatched. CDR3 residues: CASLETGRTEAFF. The CDR3 DNA reads as TGTGCCAGCCTCGAGACAGGGAGGACTGAAGCTTTCTTT.

This chain joins TRBV7-2 and TRBJ2-2; D may be TRBD2 (6 bases). With 5 bases removed from V and 6 bases from J, the gap between germline ends came to 16 bases. The CDR3 covers 15 residues. Germline CDR1 is SGHTA and CDR2 is FQGNSA. CDR3 sequence: CASSPGGIFPGELFF. As DNA, the CDR3 is TGTGCCAGCAGCCCTGGGGGGATCTTTCCCGGGGAGCTGTTTTTT.

The rearrangement joins TRBV27 to TRBJ2-1; D unresolved. Germline CDR1 and CDR2: MNHEY and SMNVEV (reference sequence). This CDR3 contains 15 residues. V lost 5 bases to trimming and J lost 0 bases, with 11 bases between them. The CDR3 DNA follows: TGTGCCAGCAGTGCCCCCCCGAGCTCCTACAATGAGCAGTTCTTC. Its translation: CASSAPPSSYNEQFF.

This chain uses TRBV7-9 with TRBJ1-5; no definite D call. Looked up from germline, CDR1 is SEHNR and CDR2 is FQNEAQ (reference sequence). The V gene lost 1 base and the J gene lost 4 bases, with 5 bases spanning the gap. The CDR3 loop spans 13 amino acids. CDR3 loop: CASSLVANQPQHF. CDR3 nucleotides: TGTGCCAGCAGCTTAGTGGCTAATCAGCCCCAGCATTTT.

The chain uses TRBV12-3 or TRBV12-4 and TRBJ1-1, with D perhaps matching TRBD1 (6 bases). The germline V and J ends were trimmed by 4 bases and 1 base, with 7 bases remaining between them. This CDR3 region has 13 residues. The CDR3 DNA reads as TGTGCCAGCAGTTCCAGGGGGAACACTGAAGCTTTCTTT. Protein product: CASSSRGNTEAFF.

The chain combines TRBV7-3 with TRBJ2-2, with 14 positions matching TRBD2. The CDR3 is 17 amino acids. Germline-derived CDR1 and CDR2 are SGHTA and FQGTGA. V was pared by 5 bases and J by 4 bases, with 6 bases of the junction left unmatched. For the CDR3, the DNA is TGTGCCAGCAGCGCGACTAGCGGGGGGGCGGCCACCGGGGAGCTGTTTTTT. Its translation: CASSATSGGAATGELFF.

V is TRBV5-6 and J is TRBJ2-3; weak D call: TRBD2 (6 bases). This CDR3 is 15 amino acids long. V lost 0 bases and J 5 bases, leaving 13 bases between the germline ends. Germline V gene data show CDR1 as SGHDT and CDR2 as YYEEEE. CDR3 sequence: CASSLVGTEGDTQYF. The DNA of the CDR3 is TGTGCCAGCAGCTTGGTGGGAACGGAGGGAGATACGCAGTATTTT.

This CDR3 is CASSLQGLNTGELFF. The CDR3 nucleotides read TGCGCCAGCAGCTTGCAGGGGTTGAACACCGGGGAGCTGTTTTTT. The V gene is TRBV5-1, the J gene TRBJ2-2, with TRBD1 as a possible D gene (6 bases). CDR1 SGHRS and CDR2 YFSETQ come from the germline V gene. CDR3 length: 15 amino acids. V lost 1 base to trimming and J lost 1 base, with 8 bases between them.

The rearrangement joins TRBV10-3 to TRBJ2-6; 9 bases fit TRBD1. The CDR3 extends over 14 amino acids. Germline trimming cut 11 bases from V and 2 bases from J; bases unmatched to any gene: 4. CDR1 and CDR2 from the germline V gene are ENHRY and SYGVKD. The DNA for the CDR3 is TGTGCCTCAAGACAGGGGGCTGGGGCCAACGTCCTGACTTTC. Translation: CASRQGAGANVLTF.

The chain couples TRBV24-1 to TRBJ2-1, with TRBD1 as a possible D gene (6 bases). The CDR3 extends over 15 amino acids. Per germline, CDR1 KGHDR and CDR2 SFDVKD. Trimming left V 4 bases short and J 4 bases short, with 13 bases between. The CDR3 coding sequence is TGTGCCACCAGTGAAAGACAGGACATTTACAATGAGCAGTTCTTC. It translates to CATSERQDIYNEQFF.

The chain joins TRBV5-1 to TRBJ2-1, with a possible D match to TRBD1 (6 bases). V gave up 0 bases and J gave up 4 bases, with 17 bases separating them. Germline CDR1 and CDR2: SGHRS and YFSETQ. The CDR3 runs to 17 residues. The CDR3 region has the DNA TGCGCCAGCAGCTTGGCCCGCAGGGGTGGACAGTACAATGAGCAGTTCTTC. Amino acids: CASSLARRGGQYNEQFF.